What follows is one T cell receptor beta chain and its context. This same CDR3 is encoded by further DNA sequences in the sample. Generated by immunoSEQ multiplex PCR, the TCRdb table keeps only in-frame clones and is missing some. The sample records fewer than 150,000 clones, roughly 84% being singletons. This CDR3 has 16 residues. The V gene end was trimmed by 4 bases and the J gene end by 2 bases; junction bases not matched to a gene: 7. Germline V gene data show CDR1 as SGHRS and CDR2 as YFSETQ. The data were taken from a study of blood T cell repertoires in COVID-19. Sequenced: peripheral blood. This chain uses TRBV5-1 with TRBJ2-3, with 10 nucleotides matching TRBD2. The clonotype originates from a man aged 35-49 years with acute or convalescent COVID-19. The DNA for the CDR3 is TGCGCCAGCAGCCTGCCTAGCGGGGGATCCACAGATACGCAGTATTTT. Protein sequence: CASSLPSGGSTDTQYF.